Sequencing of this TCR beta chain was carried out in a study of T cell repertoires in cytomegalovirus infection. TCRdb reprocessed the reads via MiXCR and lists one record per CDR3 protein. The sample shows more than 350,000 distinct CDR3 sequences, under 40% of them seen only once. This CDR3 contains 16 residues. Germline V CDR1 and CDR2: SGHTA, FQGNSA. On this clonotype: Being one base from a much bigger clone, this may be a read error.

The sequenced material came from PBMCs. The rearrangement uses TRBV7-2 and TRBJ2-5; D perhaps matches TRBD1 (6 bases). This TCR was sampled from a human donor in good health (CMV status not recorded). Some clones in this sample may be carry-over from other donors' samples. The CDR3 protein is CASSWGWLGAGETQSF. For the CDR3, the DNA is TGTGCCAGCAGCTGGGGGTGGTTGGGGGCGGGTGAGACCCAGTCCTTC. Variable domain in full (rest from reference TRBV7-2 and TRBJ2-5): GAGVSQSPSNKVTEKGKDVELRCDPISGHTALYWYRQSLGQGLEFLIYFQGNSAPDKSGLPSDRFSAERTGGSVSTLTIQRTQQEDSAVYLCASSWGWLGAGETQSFGPGTRLLVL.